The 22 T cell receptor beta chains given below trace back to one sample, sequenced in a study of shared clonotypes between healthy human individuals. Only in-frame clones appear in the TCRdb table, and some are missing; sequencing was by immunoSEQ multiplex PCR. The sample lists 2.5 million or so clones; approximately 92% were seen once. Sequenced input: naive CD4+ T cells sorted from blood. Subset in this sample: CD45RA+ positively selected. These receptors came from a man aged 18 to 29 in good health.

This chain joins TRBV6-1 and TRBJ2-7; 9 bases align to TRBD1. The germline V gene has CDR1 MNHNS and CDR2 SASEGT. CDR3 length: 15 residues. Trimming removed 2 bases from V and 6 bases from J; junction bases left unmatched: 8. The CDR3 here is CASSELYRGQSEQYF. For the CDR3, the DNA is TGTGCCAGCAGTGAATTGTACAGGGGGCAGTCCGAGCAGTACTTC.

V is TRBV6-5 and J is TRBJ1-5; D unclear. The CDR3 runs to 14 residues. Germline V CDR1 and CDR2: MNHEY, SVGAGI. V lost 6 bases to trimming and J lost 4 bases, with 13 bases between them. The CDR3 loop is CASRSGGKNQPQHF. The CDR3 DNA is TGTGCCAGCAGGTCCGGAGGGAAGAATCAGCCCCAGCATTTT.

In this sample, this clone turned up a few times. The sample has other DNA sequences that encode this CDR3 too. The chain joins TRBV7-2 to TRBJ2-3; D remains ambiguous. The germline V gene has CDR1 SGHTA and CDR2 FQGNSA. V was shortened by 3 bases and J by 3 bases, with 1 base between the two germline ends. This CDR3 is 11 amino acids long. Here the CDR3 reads CASSLTDTQYF. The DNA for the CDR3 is TGTGCCAGCAGCTTGACAGATACGCAGTATTTT. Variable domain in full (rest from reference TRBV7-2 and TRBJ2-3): GAGVSQSPSNKVTEKGKDVELRCDPISGHTALYWYRQSLGQGLEFLIYFQGNSAPDKSGLPSDRFSAERTGGSVSTLTIQRTQQEDSAVYLCASSLTDTQYFGPGTRLTVL.

The CDR3 sequence: CASSSGNPQPQHF. DNA for the CDR3: TGTGCCAGCAGCTCCGGGAACCCTCAGCCCCAGCATTTT. The V and J genes are TRBV28 and TRBJ1-5; no definite D call. Trimming cost V 6 bases and J 6 bases, with 12 bases left between them. The CDR3 runs to 13 residues. Germline loops: CDR1 MDHEN, CDR2 SYDVKM.

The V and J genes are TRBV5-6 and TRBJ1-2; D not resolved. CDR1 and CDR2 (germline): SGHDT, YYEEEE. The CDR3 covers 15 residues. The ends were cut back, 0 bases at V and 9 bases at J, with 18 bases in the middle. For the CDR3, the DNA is TGTGCCAGCAGCTTGGAGGGCAAGAGTTCACATCGCTACACCTTC. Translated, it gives CASSLEGKSSHRYTF.

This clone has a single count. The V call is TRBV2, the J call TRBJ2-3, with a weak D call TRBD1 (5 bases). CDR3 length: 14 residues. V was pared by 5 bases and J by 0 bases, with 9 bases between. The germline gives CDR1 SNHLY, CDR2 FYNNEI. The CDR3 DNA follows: TGTGCCAGCAGTCGACAGTTCAGCACAGATACGCAGTATTTT. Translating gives CASSRQFSTDTQYF.

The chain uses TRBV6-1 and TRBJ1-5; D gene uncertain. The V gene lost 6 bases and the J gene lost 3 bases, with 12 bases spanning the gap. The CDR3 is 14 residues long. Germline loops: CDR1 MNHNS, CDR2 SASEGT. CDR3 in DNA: TGTGCCAGCAGGGGTGGACCAACCAATCAGCCCCAGCATTTT. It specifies CASRGGPTNQPQHF.

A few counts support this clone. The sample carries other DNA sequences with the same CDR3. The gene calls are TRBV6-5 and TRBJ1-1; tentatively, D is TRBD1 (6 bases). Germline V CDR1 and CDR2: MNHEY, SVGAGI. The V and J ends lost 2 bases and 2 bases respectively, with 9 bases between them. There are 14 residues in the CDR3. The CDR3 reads CASSYLRGNTEAFF. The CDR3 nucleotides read TGTGCCAGCAGTTACCTCAGGGGCAACACTGAAGCTTTCTTT.

CDR3 bases: TGTGCCAGCAGTCAGTCCGCGGGGGGCACTTACAATGAGCAGTTCTTC. This codes for CASSQSAGGTYNEQFF. The V call is TRBV28, the J call TRBJ2-1; 8 bases are shared with TRBD2. CDR3 size: 16 residues. Per the germline V gene, CDR1 is MDHEN and CDR2 is SYDVKM. Germline trimming cut 5 bases from V and 4 bases from J; bases unmatched to any gene: 10.

CDR3: CASSSTGGEETQYF. Here the CDR3 DNA reads TGTGCCAGCAGCTCGACGGGAGGGGAAGAGACCCAGTACTTC. The chain recombines TRBV28 with TRBJ2-5, with TRBD2 identical over 8 bases. CDR1 MDHEN and CDR2 SYDVKM come from the germline V gene. This CDR3 comprises 14 residues. Trimming removed 6 bases from V and 3 bases from J; junction bases left unmatched: 6. Variable domain in full (rest from reference TRBV28 and TRBJ2-5): DVKVTQSSRYLVKRTGEKVFLECVQDMDHENMFWYRQDPGLGLRLIYFSYDVKMKEKGDIPEGYSVSREKKERFSLILESASTNQTSMYLCASSSTGGEETQYFGPGTRLLVL.

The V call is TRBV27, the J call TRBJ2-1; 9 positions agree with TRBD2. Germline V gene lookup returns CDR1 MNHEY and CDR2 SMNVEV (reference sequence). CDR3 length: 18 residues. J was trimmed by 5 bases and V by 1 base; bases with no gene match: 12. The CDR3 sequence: CASSLYPRSSGTHNEQFF. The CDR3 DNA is TGTGCCAGCAGTTTATACCCCCGATCTAGCGGGACCCACAATGAGCAGTTCTTC.

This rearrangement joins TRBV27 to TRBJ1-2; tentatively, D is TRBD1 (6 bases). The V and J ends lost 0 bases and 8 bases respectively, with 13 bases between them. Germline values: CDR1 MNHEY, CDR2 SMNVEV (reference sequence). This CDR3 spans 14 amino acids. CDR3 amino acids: CASSLSSQGKGYTF. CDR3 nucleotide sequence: TGTGCCAGCAGTTTATCTTCGCAGGGGAAAGGCTACACCTTC.

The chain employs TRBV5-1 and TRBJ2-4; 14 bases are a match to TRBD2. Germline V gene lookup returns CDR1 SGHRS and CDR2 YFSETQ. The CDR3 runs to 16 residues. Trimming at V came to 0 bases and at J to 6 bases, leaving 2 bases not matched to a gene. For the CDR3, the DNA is TGCGCCAGCAGCTTGGGCGGGACTAGCGGGGGAAACATTCAGTACTTC. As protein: CASSLGGTSGGNIQYF.

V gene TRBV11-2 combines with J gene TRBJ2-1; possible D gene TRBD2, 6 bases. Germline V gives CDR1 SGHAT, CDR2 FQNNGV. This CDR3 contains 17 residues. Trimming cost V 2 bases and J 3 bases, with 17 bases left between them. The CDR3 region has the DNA TGTGCCAGCAGCTTAAATCCCCCGGGAGTGTTCTACAATGAGCAGTTCTTC. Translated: CASSLNPPGVFYNEQFF.

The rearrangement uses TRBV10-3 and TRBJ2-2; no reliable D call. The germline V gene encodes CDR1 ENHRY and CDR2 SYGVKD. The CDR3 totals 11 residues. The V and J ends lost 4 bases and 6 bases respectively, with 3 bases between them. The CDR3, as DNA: TGTGCCATCAGTGCCGCCGGGGAGCTGTTTTTT. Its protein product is CAISAAGELFF.

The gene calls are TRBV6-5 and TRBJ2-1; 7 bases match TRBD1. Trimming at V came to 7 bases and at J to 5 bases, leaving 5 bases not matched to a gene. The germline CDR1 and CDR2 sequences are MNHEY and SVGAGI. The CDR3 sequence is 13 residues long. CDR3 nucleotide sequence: TGTGCCAGCAAGCGGACAGGCAACAATGAGCAGTTCTTC. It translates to CASKRTGNNEQFF.

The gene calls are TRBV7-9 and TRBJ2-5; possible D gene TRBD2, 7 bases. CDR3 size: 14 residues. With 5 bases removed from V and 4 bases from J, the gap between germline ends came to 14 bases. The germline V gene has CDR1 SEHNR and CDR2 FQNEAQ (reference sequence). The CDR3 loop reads CASSRGGDGETQYF. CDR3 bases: TGTGCCAGCAGCAGGGGGGGAGATGGAGAGACCCAGTACTTC.

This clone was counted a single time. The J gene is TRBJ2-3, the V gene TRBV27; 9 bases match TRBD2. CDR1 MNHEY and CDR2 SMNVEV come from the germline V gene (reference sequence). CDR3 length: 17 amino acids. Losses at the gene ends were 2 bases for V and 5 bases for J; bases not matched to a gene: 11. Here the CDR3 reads CASSLSGGGRGLDTQYF. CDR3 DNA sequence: TGTGCCAGCAGTTTAAGCGGCGGCGGGAGGGGGCTAGATACGCAGTATTTT.

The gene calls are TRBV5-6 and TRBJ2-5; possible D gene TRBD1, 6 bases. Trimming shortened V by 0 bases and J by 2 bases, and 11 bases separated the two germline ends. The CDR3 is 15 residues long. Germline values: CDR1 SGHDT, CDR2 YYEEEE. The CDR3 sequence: CASSLAIGQQETQYF. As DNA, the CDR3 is TGTGCCAGCAGCTTGGCCATAGGACAGCAAGAGACCCAGTACTTC.

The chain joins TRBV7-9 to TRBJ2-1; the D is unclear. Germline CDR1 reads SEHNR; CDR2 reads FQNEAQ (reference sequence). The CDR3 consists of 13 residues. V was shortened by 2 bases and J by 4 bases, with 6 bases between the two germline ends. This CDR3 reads CASSLLGYNEQFF. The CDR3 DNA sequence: TGTGCCAGCAGCTTATTGGGTTACAATGAGCAGTTCTTC.

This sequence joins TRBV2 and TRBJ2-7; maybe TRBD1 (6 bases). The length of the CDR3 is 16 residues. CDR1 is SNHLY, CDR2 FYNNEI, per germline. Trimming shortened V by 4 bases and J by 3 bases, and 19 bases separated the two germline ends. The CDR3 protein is CASSGSPDSSFYEQYF. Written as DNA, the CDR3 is TGTGCCAGCAGTGGAAGCCCGGACAGTAGTTTCTACGAGCAGTACTTC.

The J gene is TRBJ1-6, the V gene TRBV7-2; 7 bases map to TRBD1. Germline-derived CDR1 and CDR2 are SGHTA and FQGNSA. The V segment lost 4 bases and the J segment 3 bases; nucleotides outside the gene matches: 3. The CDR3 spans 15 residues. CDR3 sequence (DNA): TGTGCCAGCAGCTCCAGGACAGGCTATAATTCACCCCTCCACTTT. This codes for CASSSRTGYNSPLHF.